The source of this TCR beta chain is a study of CD8 T cells in ankylosing spondylitis. Study conclusions and caveats: Eight or nine highly homologous variants formed a TCR beta motif that appeared characteristic of ankylosing spondylitis blood. Peripheral blood held disease-linked clones only at relatively low frequency, and these were CD8+.

This clonotype was counted a few times. Its target is unknown. Preparation of TCR beta libraries was done by quantitative 5'-RACE with molecular barcodes. MiXCR was run by TCRdb on the 5' RACE reads, yielding one entry per CDR3 protein. The data hold 350,000 to 550,000 distinct CDR3 sequences, with 20% to 30% observed a single time. The trim removed 0 bases at V and 4 bases at J, leaving 12 bases unmatched. The CDR3 totals 17 residues. CDR1 is DFQATT and CDR2 is SNEGSKA in the germline V gene (reference sequence). The TCR originated in a male donor with ankylosing spondylitis. This rearrangement joins TRBV20-1 to TRBJ2-1; 7 bases fit TRBD2. The sequencing input was blood, either unsorted or a sorted T cell fraction (not recorded which). This CDR3 is CSARDRAGRLIYNEQFF. The CDR3 DNA follows: TGCAGTGCTAGAGATAGAGCCGGGAGGCTTATATACAATGAGCAGTTCTTC.